The clone carrying this T cell receptor (beta chain) was picked up many times. Its antigen is currently unknown. This sample is drawn from a study of spatial heterogeneity in lung cancer. Broader study findings: Tumor mutation counts were tracked by expanded intratumoral alpha and beta TCR counts.

Documented time point: sample taken at primary tumor resection. One entry per CDR3 protein results from TCRdb running MiXCR on the 5' RACE reads. The sample includes roughly 15,000 distinct CDR3 sequences, less than 9.5% seen only once; the top ten take 8.9%. The source of this sequence is a male donor with early-stage non-small cell lung cancer. The sequencing used lung tumor tissue, collected at surgery.

CDR3 sequence: CASSEDRGPQYF. Here the CDR3 DNA reads TGTGCCAGCAGTGAAGATCGAGGGCCCCAGTACTTC. The chain couples TRBV6-1 to TRBJ2-5; D is perhaps TRBD2 (5 bases). This CDR3 spans 12 amino acids. V lost 1 base and J 9 bases, leaving 9 bases between the germline ends. CDR1 is MNHNS, CDR2 SASEGT, per germline.